The T cell receptor (beta chain) under discussion was sequenced for a study of T cell repertoires in cytomegalovirus infection (dated by TCRdb to the late 2010s). For the study in its entirety: The peptide stimulations were aimed at well-studied HLA-B-restricted epitopes as well as recently identified HLA-C-restricted CMV epitopes, whose presentation resists viral immunomodulation. The HLA type of each donor mattered for the analysis, because public TCR beta signatures pointed to carriage of CMV infection along with the matching HLA type. The paper as a whole reports these results and caveats: In both this cohort and an independent roughly 330-donor cohort, the cumulative frequency of public TCR beta family members distinguished carriers of CMV infection plus the relevant HLA type. The ex vivo response was dominated by HLA-C-restricted CMV-specific TCR beta clonotypes, which also provided the single most frequent clonotype in two of eight donors.

The treatment or condition label on this specimen signifies: in vitro stimulation with specific CMV peptide epitopes to enrich CMV-specific T cells. Sequencer: Illumina HiSeq 1500. Through fastp at Q25 and MiXCR, TCRdb rebuilt clones from the public reads, retaining in-frame beta chains. Merged by CDR3 protein, the rows form single entries marked with the most common genes and DNA. This sample lists about 890,000 distinct CDR3 sequences; 31% were detected once. The ten largest clonotypes hold 13% of the sample. This clonotype occurred once. This clone's antigen is unknown. One end of the junction fails to match germline, which may point to a read error. The germline V gene provides CDR1 LGHNA and CDR2 YNFKEQ. The CDR3 measures 16 amino acids from cysteine to phenylalanine. The kept DNA is CDR3 alone, 48 bases in frame from the first base.

The sequence links TRBV4-2 to TRBJ1-5; no confident D gene assignment can be made. The clonotype originates from a human donor in good health (CMV status not recorded). Some clones in this sample may be carry-over from other donors' samples. This material consisted of cultured CD8+ T cells from PBMCs, taken from culture after CMV antigen stimulation. CDR3 loop: CASNQERGSGNQPQHF. The nucleotide sequence reads TGTGCCAGCAACCAAGAGCGGGGTTCTGGCAATCAGCCCCAGCATTTT.